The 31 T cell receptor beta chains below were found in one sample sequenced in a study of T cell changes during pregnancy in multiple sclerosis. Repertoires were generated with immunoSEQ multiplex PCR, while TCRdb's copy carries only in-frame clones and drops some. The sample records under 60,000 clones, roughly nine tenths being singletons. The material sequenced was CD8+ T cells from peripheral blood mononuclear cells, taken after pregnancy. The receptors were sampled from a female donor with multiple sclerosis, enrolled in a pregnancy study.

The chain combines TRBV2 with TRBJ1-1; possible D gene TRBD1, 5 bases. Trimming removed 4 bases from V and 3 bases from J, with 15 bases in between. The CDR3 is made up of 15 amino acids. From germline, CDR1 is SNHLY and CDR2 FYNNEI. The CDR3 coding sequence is TGTGCCAGCAGTGGGGAGGCAGGGTCGTACACTGAAGCTTTCTTT. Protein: CASSGEAGSYTEAFF. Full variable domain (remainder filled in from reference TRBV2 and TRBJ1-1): EPEVTQTPSHQVTQMGQEVILRCVPISNHLYFYWYRQILGQKVEFLVSFYNNEISEKSEIFDDQFSVERPDGSNFTLKIRSTKLEDSAMYFCASSGEAGSYTEAFFGQGTRLTVV.

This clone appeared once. CDR3 nucleotide sequence: TGTGCCAGCGCCGTCCCTCGCGGGGGGGCCTCGTTTGATACGCAGTATTTT. Encoded protein: CASAVPRGGASFDTQYF. This chain links TRBV9 with TRBJ2-3; 9 bases fit TRBD2. V shed 7 bases, J shed 6 bases, and the junction held 18 bases outside the gene matches. This CDR3 spans 17 amino acids. Germline CDR1 is SGDLS and CDR2 is YYNGEE.

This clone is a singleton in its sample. CDR3 nucleotide sequence: TGTGCCAGCAGCGTAGGGGGCAACTACGAGCAGTACTTC. It codes for CASSVGGNYEQYF. V is TRBV9 and J is TRBJ2-7; the D gene is possibly TRBD1 (5 bases). The CDR3 runs to 13 residues. The V end was cut by 0 bases, the J end by 3 bases, with 7 bases between. The germline CDR1 and CDR2 sequences are SGDLS and YYNGEE.

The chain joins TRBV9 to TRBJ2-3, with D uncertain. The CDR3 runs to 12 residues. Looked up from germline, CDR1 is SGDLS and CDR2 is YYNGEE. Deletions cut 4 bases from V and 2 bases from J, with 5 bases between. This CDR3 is CASSSLTDTQYF. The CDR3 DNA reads TGTGCCAGCAGCTCTCTCACAGATACGCAGTATTTT.

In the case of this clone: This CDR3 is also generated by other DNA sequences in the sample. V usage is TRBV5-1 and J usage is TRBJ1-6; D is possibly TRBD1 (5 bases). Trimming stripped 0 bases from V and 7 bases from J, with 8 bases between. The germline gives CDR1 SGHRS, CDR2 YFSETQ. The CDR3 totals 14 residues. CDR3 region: CASSLGQGNSPLHF. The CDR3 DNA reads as TGCGCCAGCAGCTTGGGGCAGGGCAATTCACCCCTCCACTTT.

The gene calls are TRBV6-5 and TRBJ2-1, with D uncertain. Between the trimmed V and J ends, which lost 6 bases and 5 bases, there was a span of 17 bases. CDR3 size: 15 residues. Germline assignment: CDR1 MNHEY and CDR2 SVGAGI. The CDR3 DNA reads TGTGCCAGCAGCCAAGGAGCCGCTCTCCACAATGAGCAGTTCTTC. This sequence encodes CASSQGAALHNEQFF.

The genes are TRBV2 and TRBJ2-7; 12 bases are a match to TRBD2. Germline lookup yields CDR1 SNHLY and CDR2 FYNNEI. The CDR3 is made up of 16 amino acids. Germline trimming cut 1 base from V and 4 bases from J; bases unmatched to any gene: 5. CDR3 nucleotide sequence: TGTGCCAGCAGTGAAGTTACTAGCGGGGGGTGGTACGAGCAGTACTTC. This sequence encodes CASSEVTSGGWYEQYF. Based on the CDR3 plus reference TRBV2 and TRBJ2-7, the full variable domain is EPEVTQTPSHQVTQMGQEVILRCVPISNHLYFYWYRQILGQKVEFLVSFYNNEISEKSEIFDDQFSVERPDGSNFTLKIRSTKLEDSAMYFCASSEVTSGGWYEQYFGPGTRLTVT.

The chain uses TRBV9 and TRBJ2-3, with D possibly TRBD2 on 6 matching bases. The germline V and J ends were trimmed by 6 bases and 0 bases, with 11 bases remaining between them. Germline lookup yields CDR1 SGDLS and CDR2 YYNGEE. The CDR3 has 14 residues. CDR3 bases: TGTGCCAGCACGGGAGCGGGTAGCACAGATACGCAGTATTTT. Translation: CASTGAGSTDTQYF.

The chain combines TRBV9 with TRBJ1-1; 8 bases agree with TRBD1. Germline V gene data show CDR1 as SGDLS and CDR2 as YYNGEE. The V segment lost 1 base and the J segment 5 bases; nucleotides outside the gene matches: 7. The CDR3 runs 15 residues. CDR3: CASSVSGGLGTEAFF. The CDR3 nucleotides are TGTGCCAGCAGCGTATCAGGGGGCCTCGGAACTGAAGCTTTCTTT.

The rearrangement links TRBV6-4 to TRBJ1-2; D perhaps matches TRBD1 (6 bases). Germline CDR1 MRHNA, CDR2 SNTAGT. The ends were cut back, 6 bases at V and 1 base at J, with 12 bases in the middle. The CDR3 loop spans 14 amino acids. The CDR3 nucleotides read TGTGCCAGCAGCCCGGGACACCGTAACTATGGCTACACCTTC. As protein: CASSPGHRNYGYTF.

CDR3 in amino acids: CASSADSHYGYTF. CDR3 DNA: TGTGCCAGCAGTGCCGACAGCCACTATGGCTACACCTTC. The chain recombines TRBV6-1 with TRBJ1-2; perhaps TRBD1 as D (5 bases). Germline V gene data show CDR1 as MNHNS and CDR2 as SASEGT. The V and J ends lost 4 bases and 3 bases respectively, with 9 bases between them. The CDR3 spans 13 residues.

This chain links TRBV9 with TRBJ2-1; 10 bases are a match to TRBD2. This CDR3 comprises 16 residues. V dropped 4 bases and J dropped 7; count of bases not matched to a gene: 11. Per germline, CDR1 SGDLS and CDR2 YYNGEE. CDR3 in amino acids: CASSPINGLAENEQFF. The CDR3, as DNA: TGTGCCAGCAGCCCGATAAACGGACTAGCGGAAAATGAGCAGTTCTTC.

DNA of the CDR3: TGTGCCAGCAGCTCAGGGGAAGTTGAAAAACTGTTTTTT. This sequence encodes CASSSGEVEKLFF. The chain uses TRBV11-2 and TRBJ1-4; D is perhaps TRBD1 (6 bases). The CDR3 has 13 residues. Germline CDR1 reads SGHAT; CDR2 reads FQNNGV. The V end lost 4 bases, the J end lost 7 bases, and 10 bases lay between the germline ends. The variable domain in full, completed from reference TRBV11-2 and TRBJ1-4, reads EAGVAQSPRYKIIEKRQSVAFWCNPISGHATLYWYQQILGQGPKLLIQFQNNGVVDDSQLPKDRFSAERLKGVDSTLKIQPAKLEDSAVYLCASSSGEVEKLFFGSGTQLSVL.

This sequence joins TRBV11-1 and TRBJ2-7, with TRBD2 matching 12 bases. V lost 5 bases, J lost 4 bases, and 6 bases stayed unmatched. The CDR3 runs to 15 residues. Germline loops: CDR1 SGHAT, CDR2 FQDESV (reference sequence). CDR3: CASSPRLAGEYEQYF. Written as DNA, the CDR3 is TGTGCCAGCAGCCCCCGACTAGCGGGGGAATACGAGCAGTACTTC.

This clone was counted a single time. The CDR3 DNA reads TGTGCCAGCAGCTCCCCTAACACTGAAGCTTTCTTT. This sequence encodes CASSSPNTEAFF. V usage is TRBV7-8 and J usage is TRBJ1-1, with unresolved D. Trimming took 4 bases from V and 2 from J, leaving 5 bases between them. CDR3 size: 12 residues. Looked up from germline, CDR1 is SGHVS and CDR2 is FQNEAQ.

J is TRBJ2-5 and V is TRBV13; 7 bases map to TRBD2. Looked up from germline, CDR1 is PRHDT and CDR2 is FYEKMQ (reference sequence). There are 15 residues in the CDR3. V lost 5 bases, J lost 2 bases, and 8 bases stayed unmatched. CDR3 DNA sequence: TGTGCCAGCAGCCCCGGTGGGACTACACAAGAGACCCAGTACTTC. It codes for CASSPGGTTQETQYF.

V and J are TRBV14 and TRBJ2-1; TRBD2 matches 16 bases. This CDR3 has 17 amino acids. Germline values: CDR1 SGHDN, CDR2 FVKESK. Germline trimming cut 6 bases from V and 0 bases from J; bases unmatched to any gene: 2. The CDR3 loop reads CASRGLAGGSSYNEQFF. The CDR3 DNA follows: TGTGCCAGCAGGGGACTAGCGGGGGGGAGCTCCTACAATGAGCAGTTCTTC.

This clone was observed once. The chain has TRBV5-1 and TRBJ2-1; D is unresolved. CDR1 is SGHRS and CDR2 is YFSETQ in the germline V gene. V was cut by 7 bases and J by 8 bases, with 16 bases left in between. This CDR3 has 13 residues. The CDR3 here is CASSRSVGDEQFF. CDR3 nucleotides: TGCGCCAGCTCGAGGAGCGTCGGCGATGAGCAGTTCTTC.

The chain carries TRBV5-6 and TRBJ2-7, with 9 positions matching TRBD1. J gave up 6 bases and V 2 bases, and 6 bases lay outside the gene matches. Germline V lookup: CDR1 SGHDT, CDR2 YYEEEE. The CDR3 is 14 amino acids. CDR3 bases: TGTGCCAGCAGCTTAGGGACAGGGATCGGCGAGCAGTACTTC. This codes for CASSLGTGIGEQYF.

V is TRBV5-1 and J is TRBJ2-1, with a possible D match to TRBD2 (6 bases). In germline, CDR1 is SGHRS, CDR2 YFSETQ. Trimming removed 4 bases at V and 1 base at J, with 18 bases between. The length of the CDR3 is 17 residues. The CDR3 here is CASSQDGDSTSYNEQFF. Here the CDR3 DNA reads TGCGCCAGCAGCCAAGACGGGGACTCCACGTCCTACAATGAGCAGTTCTTC.

The CDR3 spells CASRDLTGQDTEAFF. CDR3 bases: TGTGCCAGCAGGGACTTGACAGGGCAGGACACTGAAGCTTTCTTT. The rearrangement uses TRBV6-1 and TRBJ1-1; 7 bases line up with TRBD1. The V gene's germline CDR1 is MNHNS and CDR2 SASEGT. V lost 6 bases, J lost 3 bases, and 10 bases stayed unmatched. CDR3 length equals 15 residues.

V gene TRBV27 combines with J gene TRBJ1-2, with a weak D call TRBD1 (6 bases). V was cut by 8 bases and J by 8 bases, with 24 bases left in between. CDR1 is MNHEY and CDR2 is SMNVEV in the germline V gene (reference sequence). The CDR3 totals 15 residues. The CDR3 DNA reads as TGTGCCAGCGGAATAAATTTGGGGCAGGGGAACGGCTACACCTTC. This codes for CASGINLGQGNGYTF.

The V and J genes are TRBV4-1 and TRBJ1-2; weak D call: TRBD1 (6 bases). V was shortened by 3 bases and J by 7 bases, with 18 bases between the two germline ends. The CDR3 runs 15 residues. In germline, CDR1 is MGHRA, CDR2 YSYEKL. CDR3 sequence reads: CASSHLQGGDGGYTF. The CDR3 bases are TGCGCCAGCAGCCACCTACAGGGTGGGGATGGTGGCTACACCTTC.

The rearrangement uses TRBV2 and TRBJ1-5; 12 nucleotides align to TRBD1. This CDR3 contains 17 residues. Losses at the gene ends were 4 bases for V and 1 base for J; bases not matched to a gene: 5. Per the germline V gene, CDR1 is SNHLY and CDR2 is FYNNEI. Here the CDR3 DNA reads TGTGCCAGCAGTGGGGGGACAGGGGGCCGGAGCAATCAGCCCCAGCATTTT. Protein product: CASSGGTGGRSNQPQHF.

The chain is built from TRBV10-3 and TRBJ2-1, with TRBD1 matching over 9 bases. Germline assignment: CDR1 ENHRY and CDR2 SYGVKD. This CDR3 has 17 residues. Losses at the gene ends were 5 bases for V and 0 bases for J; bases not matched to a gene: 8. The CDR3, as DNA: TGTGCCATCAGTCCCGACAGGGGGTCGCTCTCCTACAATGAGCAGTTCTTC. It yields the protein CAISPDRGSLSYNEQFF.

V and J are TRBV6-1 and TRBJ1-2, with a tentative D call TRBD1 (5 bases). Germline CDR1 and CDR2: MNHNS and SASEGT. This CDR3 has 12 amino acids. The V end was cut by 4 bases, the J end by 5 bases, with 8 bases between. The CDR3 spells CASSVGGYGYTF. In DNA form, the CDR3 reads TGTGCCAGCAGTGTCGGGGGTTATGGCTACACCTTC.

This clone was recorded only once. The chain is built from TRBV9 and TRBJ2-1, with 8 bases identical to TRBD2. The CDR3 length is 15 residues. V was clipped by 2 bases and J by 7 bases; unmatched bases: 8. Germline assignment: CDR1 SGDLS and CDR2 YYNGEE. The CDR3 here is CASSVGGVGSNEQFF. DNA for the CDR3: TGTGCCAGCAGCGTCGGGGGGGTCGGATCGAATGAGCAGTTCTTC.

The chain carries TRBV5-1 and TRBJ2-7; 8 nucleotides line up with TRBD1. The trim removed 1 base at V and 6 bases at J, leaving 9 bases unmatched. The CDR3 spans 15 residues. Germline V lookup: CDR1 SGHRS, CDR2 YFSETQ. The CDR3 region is CASSLSQGALSEQYF. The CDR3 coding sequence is TGCGCCAGCAGCTTGTCCCAGGGGGCTTTATCCGAGCAGTACTTC.

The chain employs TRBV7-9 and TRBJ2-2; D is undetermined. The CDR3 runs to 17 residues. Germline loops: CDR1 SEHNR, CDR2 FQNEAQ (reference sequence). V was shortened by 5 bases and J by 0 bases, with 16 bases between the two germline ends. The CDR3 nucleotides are TGTGCCAGCAGCGCCCTACTTACCAAAACGAACACCGGGGAGCTGTTTTTT. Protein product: CASSALLTKTNTGELFF.

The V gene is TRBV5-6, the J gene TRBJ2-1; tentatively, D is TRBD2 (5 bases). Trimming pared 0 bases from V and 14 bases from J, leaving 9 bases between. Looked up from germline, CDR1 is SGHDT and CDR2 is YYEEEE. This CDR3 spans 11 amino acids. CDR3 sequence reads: CASSLGGLEFF. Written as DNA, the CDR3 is TGTGCCAGCAGCTTGGGAGGGTTGGAGTTCTTC. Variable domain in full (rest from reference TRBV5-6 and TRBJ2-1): DAGVTQSPTHLIKTRGQQVTLRCSPKSGHDTVSWYQQALGQGPQFIFQYYEEEERQRGNFPDRFSGHQFPNYSSELNVNALLLGDSALYLCASSLGGLEFFGPGTRLTVL.

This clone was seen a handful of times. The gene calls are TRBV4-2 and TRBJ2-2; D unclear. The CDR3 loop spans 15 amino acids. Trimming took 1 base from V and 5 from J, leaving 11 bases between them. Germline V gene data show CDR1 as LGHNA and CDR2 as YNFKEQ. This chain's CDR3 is CASSQGKARTGELFF. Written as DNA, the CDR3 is TGTGCCAGCAGCCAAGGAAAAGCGAGGACCGGGGAGCTGTTTTTT.